Listed below are T cell receptor beta chains from one sample, sequenced in a study of regulatory T cells in long-lasting Graves disease. TCRdb reprocessed the multiplex PCR reads via MiXCR and lists one record per CDR3 protein. The data contain roughly 360,000 distinct CDR3 sequences, about an eighth of them seen just once; the ten biggest clones take up 18%. The sample also formed part of further work on T cells in Graves' hyperthyroidism and ophthalmopathy.

The sequencing here drew on peripheral blood mononuclear cells (PBMCs), taken at new diagnosis, from a patient treated with antithyroid drugs. These receptors were obtained from a woman in her late teens or twenties with Graves disease. Each CDR3 is given with its conserved first and last residue. D genes are given only for firm matches. Clone size is not always given. Where it is, it says once, few, many or a class for expanded clones.

J gene	V gene	clone size	D gene	CDR3 protein	CDR3 DNA
TRBJ2-3	TRBV20-1	many	-	CSARDGGGGYNTDTQYF	TGCAGTGCTAGAGATGGGGGGGGGGGCTATAACACAGATACGCAGTATTTT
TRBJ2-5	TRBV18	many	-	CASSPPPRAQETQYF	TGTGCCAGCTCACCACCGCCAAGGGCGCAAGAGACCCAGTACTTC
TRBJ2-3	TRBV6-1	many	TRBD2	CATAPAGESDTQYF	TGTGCCACCGCTCCAGCGGGGGAGTCGGATACGCAGTATTTT
TRBJ2-2	TRBV7-9	many	-	CASSGETGNTGELFF	TGTGCCAGCAGCGGAGAGACAGGGAACACCGGGGAGCTGTTTTTT
TRBJ2-2	TRBV5-1	many	-	CASHRVSTGELFF	TGCGCCAGCCACAGGGTTAGCACCGGGGAGCTGTTTTTT
TRBJ2-6	TRBV29-1	-	-	CSTRGSSGANVLTF	TGCAGCACCCGAGGGAGCTCTGGGGCCAACGTCCTGACTTTC
TRBJ1-3	TRBV7-9	many	TRBD1	CASSLAPGQTSGNTIYF	TGTGCCAGCAGCTTAGCCCCGGGACAGACCTCTGGAAACACCATATATTTT
TRBJ1-4	TRBV28	many	-	CASTLASYNEKLFF	TGTGCCAGCACCCTGGCTTCGTATAATGAAAAACTGTTTTTT
TRBJ2-1	TRBV2	many	-	CASIKLSNEQFF	TGTGCCAGCATTAAACTAAGCAATGAGCAGTTCTTC
TRBJ2-1	TRBV4-3	many	-	CASSQVGSAYNEQFF	TGCGCCAGCAGCCAAGTCGGTAGCGCTTACAATGAGCAGTTCTTC
TRBJ1-5	TRBV5-1	few	TRBD1	CASSLGDRVGQPQHF	TGCGCCAGCAGCTTGGGAGACAGGGTCGGTCAGCCCCAGCATTTT
TRBJ2-2	TRBV29-1	many	-	CSVGLAGELFF	TGCAGCGTTGGTCTCGCCGGGGAGCTGTTTTTT
TRBJ2-5	TRBV3-1	few	TRBD2	CASSHTSGGAQETQYF	TGTGCCAGCAGCCATACTAGCGGGGGGGCCCAAGAGACCCAGTACTTC
TRBJ2-7	TRBV27	many	TRBD2	CASSPLGLGLAGSYEQYF	TGTGCCAGCAGCCCCCTGGGTCTAGGCCTAGCGGGGAGCTACGAGCAGTACTTC
TRBJ1-1	TRBV11-2	many	-	CASSLLSLGRSNTEAFF	TGTGCCAGCAGCTTACTCTCTCTGGGCCGCTCGAACACTGAAGCTTTCTTT
TRBJ1-1	TRBV5-1	many	-	CASRATVNTEAFF	TGCGCCAGCAGGGCGACAGTGAACACTGAAGCTTTCTTT
TRBJ2-6	TRBV5-5	few	-	CASSLGRTESSGANVPTF	TGTGCCAGCAGCTTGGGGCGGACGGAGAGCTCTGGGGCCAACGTCCCGACTTTC
TRBJ2-4	TRBV28	many	TRBD2	CASSPPGTRGGAKNIQYF	TGTGCCAGCAGTCCTCCCGGGACTAGAGGTGGAGCCAAAAACATTCAGTACTTC
TRBJ2-2	TRBV10-3	-	-	CAISESRPANTGELFF	TGTGCCATCAGTGAGTCGAGACCCGCGAACACCGGGGAGCTGTTTTTT
TRBJ2-1	TRBV14	many	TRBD1	CASRDRGPTQFF	TGTGCCAGCAGAGACAGGGGACCGACCCAGTTCTTC
TRBJ2-1	TRBV6-2/TRBV6-3	few	-	CASSYWMGDSGEQFF	TGTGCCAGCAGTTACTGGATGGGCGACTCGGGTGAGCAGTTCTTC
TRBJ2-5	TRBV5-1	few	TRBD2	CASSLVAGGPSQYF	TGCGCCAGCAGCTTGGTAGCGGGAGGGCCCTCCCAGTACTTC
TRBJ2-7	TRBV3-1	many	-	CASSPTPVGERFYEQYF	TGTGCCAGCAGCCCCACCCCGGTGGGGGAGAGATTCTACGAGCAGTACTTC
TRBJ2-1	TRBV28	many	-	CASSPSRARRITGEQFF	TGTGCCAGCAGTCCCTCCCGGGCTAGAAGGATCACTGGTGAGCAGTTCTTC
TRBJ2-5	TRBV11-2	many	-	CASSLDGGRVETQYF	TGTGCCAGCAGCTTAGATGGAGGCAGAGTGGAGACCCAGTACTTC
TRBJ1-1	TRBV6-5	-	-	CASSYDSENTEAFF	TGTGCCAGCAGTTACGACAGCGAGAACACTGAAGCTTTCTTT
TRBJ2-3	TRBV7-9	-	TRBD2	CASSSNSGGDTQYF	TGTGCCAGCAGCTCGAATAGCGGGGGGGATACGCAGTATTTT
TRBJ1-2	TRBV30	-	-	CACGGANYGYTF	TGTGCCTGTGGAGGAGCTAACTATGGCTACACCTTC
TRBJ2-3	TRBV25-1	many	TRBD2	CASSAGLPTDTQYF	TGTGCCAGCAGTGCGGGACTACCCACAGATACGCAGTATTTT
TRBJ1-2	TRBV7-2	many	-	CASSLTSRDYGYTF	TGTGCCAGCAGCTTAACCTCTCGCGACTATGGCTACACCTTC
TRBJ2-2	TRBV5-1	many	-	CASSTLGSPTGELFF	TGCGCCAGCAGCACCCTGGGCAGTCCAACCGGGGAGCTGTTTTTT
TRBJ2-4	TRBV20-1	many	-	CSARELGAPKNIQYF	TGCAGTGCTAGAGAGTTAGGGGCTCCCAAAAACATTCAGTACTTC
TRBJ2-6	TRBV7-3	many	-	CASSSQGTGANVLTF	TGTGCCAGCAGCAGTCAGGGGACTGGGGCCAACGTCCTGACTTTC
TRBJ2-5	TRBV7-2	-	-	CASSMTAIQETQYF	TGTGCCAGCAGCATGACAGCTATCCAAGAGACCCAGTACTTC
TRBJ2-1	TRBV12-3/TRBV12-4	many	TRBD2	CASVSGSSYNEQFF	TGTGCCAGCGTAAGCGGGAGCTCCTACAATGAGCAGTTCTTC
TRBJ1-5	TRBV6-1	many	-	CASTDIRYQPQHF	TGTGCCAGCACCGACATCCGATATCAGCCCCAGCATTTT
TRBJ2-1	TRBV20-1	many	TRBD1	CSARDSWGRGPWEQFF	TGCAGTGCTAGAGATAGCTGGGGCAGGGGGCCTTGGGAGCAGTTCTTC
TRBJ1-4	TRBV2	many	-	CASRGGAAGTNEKLFF	TGTGCCAGCCGGGGGGGGGCGGCGGGAACTAATGAAAAACTGTTTTTT
TRBJ1-2	TRBV7-9	many	TRBD1	CASSLVPGQGNYGYTF	TGTGCCAGCAGCTTAGTGCCGGGACAGGGGAACTATGGCTACACCTTC
TRBJ2-1	TRBV6-2/TRBV6-3	many	TRBD1	CASSSIRTGSRGNEQFF	TGTGCCAGCAGTTCTATAAGGACAGGGAGTAGAGGGAATGAGCAGTTCTTC
TRBJ2-1	TRBV7-6	many	-	CASSRMGILPPSYNEQFF	TGTGCCAGCAGCCGCATGGGCATCTTGCCGCCTTCCTACAATGAGCAGTTCTTC
TRBJ2-3	TRBV7-9	many	-	CASSQDGYSSTDTQYF	TGCGCCAGCAGCCAAGATGGATACTCTAGCACAGATACGCAGTATTTT
TRBJ1-2	TRBV5-1	once	-	CASSPTSVGYGYTF	TGCGCCAGCAGCCCTACTTCTGTCGGCTATGGCTACACCTTC
TRBJ1-5	TRBV30	many	-	CAWSVGGDQPQHF	TGTGCCTGGAGTGTTGGAGGGGATCAGCCCCAGCATTTT
TRBJ2-2	TRBV4-2	-	-	CASSQEFIGELFF	TGTGCCAGCAGCCAAGAATTTATCGGGGAGCTGTTTTTT